The TCR beta chain under discussion was sequenced for a study of blood T cells in healthy people across ages. Notes on the study in general: Per-million-T-cell TCR beta diversity fell roughly linearly with age.

Germline CDR1 is SGHTA and CDR2 is FQGTGA. The CDR3 contains 15 residues. V lost 2 bases and J lost 6, with 16 bases in between. Only a few counts were recorded for this clonotype. Its antigen is currently unknown. Through a sample-barcoded 5' primer and a J-beta primer mix, a second PCR was run for roughly 6 to 12 cycles. TCRdb reprocessed the 5' RACE reads with MiXCR, giving one entry per CDR3 protein. The sample yields approximately 900,000 distinct CDR3 sequences, 25% to 35% seen once. The sample was also reused in another study, on T cells of mothers and their children. This second report adds: A second PCR was performed with the M1S primer. This primer added sample barcodes and 2-4 random nucleotides. In unrelated and related pairs, TCR recombination output is shaped in a similar way by thymic selection.

The rearrangement links TRBV7-3 to TRBJ1-1; D perhaps matches TRBD1 (6 bases). Source material: blood. The receptor was derived from a middle-aged woman in good health. This CDR3 is CASSLSHRATAEAFF. The CDR3, as DNA: TGTGCCAGCAGCTTATCCCACAGGGCGACCGCTGAAGCTTTCTTT.